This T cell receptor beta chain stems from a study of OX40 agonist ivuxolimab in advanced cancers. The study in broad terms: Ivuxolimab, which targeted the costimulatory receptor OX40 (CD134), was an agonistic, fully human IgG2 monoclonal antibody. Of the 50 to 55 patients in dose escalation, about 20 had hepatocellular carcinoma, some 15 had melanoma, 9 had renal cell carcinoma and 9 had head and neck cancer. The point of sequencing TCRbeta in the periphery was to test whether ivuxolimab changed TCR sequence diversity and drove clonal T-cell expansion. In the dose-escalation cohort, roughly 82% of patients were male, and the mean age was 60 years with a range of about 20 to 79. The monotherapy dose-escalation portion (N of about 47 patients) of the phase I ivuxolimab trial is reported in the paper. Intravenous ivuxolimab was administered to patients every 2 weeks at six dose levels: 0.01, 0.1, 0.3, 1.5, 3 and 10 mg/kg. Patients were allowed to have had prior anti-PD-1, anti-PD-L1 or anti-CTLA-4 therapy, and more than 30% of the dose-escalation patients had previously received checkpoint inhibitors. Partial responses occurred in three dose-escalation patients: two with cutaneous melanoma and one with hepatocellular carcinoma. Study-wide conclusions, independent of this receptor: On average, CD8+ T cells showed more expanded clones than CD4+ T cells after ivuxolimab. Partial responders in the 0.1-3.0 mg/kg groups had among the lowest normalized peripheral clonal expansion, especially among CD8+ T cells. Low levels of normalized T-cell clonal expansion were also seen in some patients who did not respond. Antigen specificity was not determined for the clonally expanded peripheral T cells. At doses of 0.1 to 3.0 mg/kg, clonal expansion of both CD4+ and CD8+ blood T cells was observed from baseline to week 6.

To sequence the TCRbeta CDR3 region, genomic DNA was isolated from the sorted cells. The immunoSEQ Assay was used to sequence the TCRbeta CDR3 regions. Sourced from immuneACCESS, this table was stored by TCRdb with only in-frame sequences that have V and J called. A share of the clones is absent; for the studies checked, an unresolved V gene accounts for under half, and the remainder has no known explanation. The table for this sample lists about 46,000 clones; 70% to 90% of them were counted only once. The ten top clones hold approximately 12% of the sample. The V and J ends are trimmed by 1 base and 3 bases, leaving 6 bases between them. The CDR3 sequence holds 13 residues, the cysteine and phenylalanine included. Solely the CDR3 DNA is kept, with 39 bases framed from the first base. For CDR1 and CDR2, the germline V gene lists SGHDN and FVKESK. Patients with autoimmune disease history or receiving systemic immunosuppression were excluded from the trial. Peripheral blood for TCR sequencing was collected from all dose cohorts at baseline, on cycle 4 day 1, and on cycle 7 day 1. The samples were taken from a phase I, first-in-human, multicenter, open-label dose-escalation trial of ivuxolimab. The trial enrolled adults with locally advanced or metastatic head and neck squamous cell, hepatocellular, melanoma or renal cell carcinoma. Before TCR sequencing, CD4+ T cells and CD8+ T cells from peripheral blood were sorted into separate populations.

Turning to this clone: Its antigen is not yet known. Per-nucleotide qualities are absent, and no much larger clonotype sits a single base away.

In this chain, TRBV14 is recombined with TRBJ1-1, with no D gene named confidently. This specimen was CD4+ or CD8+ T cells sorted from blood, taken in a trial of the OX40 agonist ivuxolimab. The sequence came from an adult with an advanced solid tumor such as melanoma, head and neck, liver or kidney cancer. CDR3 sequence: CASSQVEYTEAFF. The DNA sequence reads TGTGCCAGCAGCCAAGTAGAGTACACTGAAGCTTTCTTT.